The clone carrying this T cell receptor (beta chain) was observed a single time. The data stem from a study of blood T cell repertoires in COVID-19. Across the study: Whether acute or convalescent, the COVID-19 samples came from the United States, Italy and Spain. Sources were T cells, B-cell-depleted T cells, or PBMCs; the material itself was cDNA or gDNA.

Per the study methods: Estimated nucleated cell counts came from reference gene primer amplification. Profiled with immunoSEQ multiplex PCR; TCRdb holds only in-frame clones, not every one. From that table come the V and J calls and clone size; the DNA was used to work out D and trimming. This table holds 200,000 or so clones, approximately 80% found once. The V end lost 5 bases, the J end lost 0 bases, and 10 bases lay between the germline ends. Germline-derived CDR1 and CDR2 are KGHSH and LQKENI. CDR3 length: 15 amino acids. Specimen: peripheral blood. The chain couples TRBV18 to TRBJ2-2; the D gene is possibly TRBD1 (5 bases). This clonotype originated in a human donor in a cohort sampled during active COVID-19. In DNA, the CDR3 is TGTGCCAGCTCAGATCAGGGTACGAACACCGGGGAGCTGTTTTTT. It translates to CASSDQGTNTGELFF.